What follows are 17 T cell receptor beta chains derived from one specimen sequenced in a study of monozygotic twins with inflammatory bowel disease. TCRdb reprocessed the 5' RACE reads and reports one entry per CDR3 protein, with no DNA. The table lists about 380,000 distinct CDR3 sequences, with just over 2.5% in the top ten. Input material: blood. The receptors originated from a human donor with ulcerative colitis or Crohn's disease, or a healthy co-twin of an affected twin (not recorded which).

The rearrangement uses TRBV5-1 and TRBJ2-3; the D call of TRBD1 rests on TCRdb alone, since no DNA is present to check it. CDR1 is SGHRS and CDR2 is YFSETQ in the germline V gene. The CDR3 has 12 amino acids. CDR3: CASSSGKDTQYF.

The chain is built from TRBV7-2 and TRBJ1-2; the TCRdb call, TRBD1, lacks DNA for checking. This CDR3 contains 13 residues. The germline V gene encodes CDR1 SGHTA and CDR2 FQGNSA. The CDR3 loop is CASSPEGTSGYTF.

The chain links TRBV20-1 to TRBJ2-1; as DNA is missing, the TRBD1 call by TCRdb cannot be tested. The germline V gene encodes CDR1 DFQATT and CDR2 SNEGSKA (reference sequence). The CDR3 contains 14 residues. The CDR3 sequence: CSARDSGGGDEQFF.

The chain recombines TRBV7-2 with TRBJ2-2; TCRdb picks TRBD1, but there is no DNA to check that call. CDR1 and CDR2 (germline): SGHTA, FQGNSA. The CDR3 is made up of 16 amino acids. The CDR3 loop reads CASSRQTGGEGGELFF.

V and J are TRBV6-2 or TRBV6-3 and TRBJ1-1. Germline assignment: CDR1 MNHEY and CDR2 SVGEGT. This CDR3 contains 15 residues. The CDR3 loop reads CASSYLGQAGAEAFF.

The V call is TRBV5-1, the J call TRBJ2-7; the D gene TCRdb calls, TRBD2, cannot be checked with no DNA. The germline V gene encodes CDR1 SGHRS and CDR2 YFSETQ. This CDR3 contains 12 residues. The CDR3: CASRVVGHEQYF.

This chain links TRBV30 with TRBJ1-5. The germline V gene has CDR1 GTSNPN and CDR2 SVGIG (reference sequence). The CDR3 loop spans 12 amino acids. The CDR3 here is CAWSVTGQPQHF. Full variable domain (outside the CDR3, taken from reference TRBV30 and TRBJ1-5): SQTIHQWPATLVQPVGSPLSLECTVEGTSNPNLYWYRQAAGRGLQLLFYSVGIGQISSEVPQNLSASRPQDRQFILSSKKLLLSDSGFYLCAWSVTGQPQHFGDGTRLSIL.

V gene TRBV4-3 combines with J gene TRBJ2-2; TCRdb's D call, TRBD1, is unchecked because there is no DNA. The length of the CDR3 is 19 residues. The V gene's germline CDR1 is LGHNA and CDR2 YSLEER. The CDR3 loop is CASSQAPLNRGWVTGELFF.

The chain recombines TRBV27 with TRBJ2-7; the TCRdb D gene call, TRBD2, has no DNA to confirm it. Germline-derived CDR1 and CDR2 are MNHEY and SMNVEV (reference sequence). This CDR3 comprises 13 residues. This CDR3 is CASSPAPTYEQYF.

The gene calls are TRBV12-5 and TRBJ2-5. The CDR3 extends over 17 amino acids. CDR1 and CDR2 (germline): LGHNT, FRNRAP. This chain's CDR3 is CASGSFVGNRLWETQYF. Combining the CDR3 with reference TRBV12-5 and TRBJ2-5 gives the whole variable domain DARVTQTPRHKVTEMGQEVTMRCQPILGHNTVFWYRQTMMQGLELLAYFRNRAPLDDSGMPKDRFSAEMPDATLATLKIQPSEPRDSAVYFCASGSFVGNRLWETQYFGPGTRLLVL.

J is TRBJ2-7 and V is TRBV12-3 or TRBV12-4; TCRdb's D call, TRBD1, is unchecked because there is no DNA. The CDR3 totals 14 residues. The CDR3 region is CASRRDRVSYEQYF.

The chain uses TRBV5-1 and TRBJ2-1; TCRdb outputs TRBD2, but without DNA this stays unchecked. The CDR3 sequence is 15 residues long. Germline CDR1 is SGHRS and CDR2 is YFSETQ. The CDR3 loop reads CASSPAGDYYNEQFF.

The chain has TRBV5-1 and TRBJ2-5. Germline values: CDR1 SGHRS, CDR2 YFSETQ. CDR3 length equals 14 residues. The CDR3 loop reads CASSLGHNQETQYF.

The rearrangement links TRBV12-3 or TRBV12-4 to TRBJ2-7; TCRdb's D call of TRBD2 is untestable without DNA. The CDR3 contains 16 residues. The CDR3 spells CASSSREGGGSYEQYF.

This chain uses TRBV6-5 with TRBJ2-1; TCRdb designates TRBD2, a call that cannot be tested without DNA. Germline V CDR1 and CDR2: MNHEY, SVGAGI. The CDR3 spans 16 residues. The CDR3 loop is CASSYLGLRGHNEQFF.

This chain's CDR3 is CASSLAVNSGANVLTF. The J gene is TRBJ2-6, the V gene TRBV5-1. This CDR3 has 16 residues. The germline V gene has CDR1 SGHRS and CDR2 YFSETQ.

The J gene is TRBJ2-2, the V gene TRBV24-1; as DNA is missing, the TRBD2 call by TCRdb cannot be tested. The CDR3 extends over 15 amino acids. Germline V gene lookup returns CDR1 KGHDR and CDR2 SFDVKD. The CDR3 loop is CATSRGLSGTGELFF.